The 30 T cell receptor beta chains below all came from one sample that was sequenced in a study of Ad26.COV2.S vaccination and SARS-CoV-2 variants. Treatment indicated: roughly 19 received Ad26.COV2.S at low or high dose, single or two shots; 5 received placebo; per-sample allocation not given. Vaccine and placebo recipients were sampled on day 63 after the first injection. Using immunoSEQ multiplex PCR, the repertoire was profiled, and TCRdb retains in-frame clones only, with some absent. The data show 350,000 to 500,000 clones, with 90% seen just once and more than 3.5% held by the top ten. The specimen comprised peripheral blood, sampled in a trial of Ad26.COV2.S vaccine versus placebo. The receptors were gathered from a person aged 18-60 years who received the Ad26.COV2.S COVID-19 vaccine or a placebo.

This sequence joins TRBV7-2 and TRBJ2-7; possible D gene TRBD1, 6 bases. Germline CDR1 and CDR2: SGHTA and FQGNSA. The length of the CDR3 is 14 residues. V shed 3 bases and J shed 7 bases, with 16 bases lying between them. For the CDR3, the DNA is TGTGCCAGCAGCTTGGTACAGGGTTTAAATGAGCAGTACTTC. Its protein product is CASSLVQGLNEQYF.

The V call is TRBV21-1, the J call TRBJ2-2; the table's D call TRBD2 went unverified against the DNA. TRBV21-1 is described as a pseudogene. The CDR3 runs to 19 residues. The DNA for the CDR3 is TGTGCCAGCAGCCCCCCCATCCGACTAGCGGGAGAATGGGGCGGGGAGCTGTTTTTT. Translated, it gives CASSPPIRLAGEWGGELFF.

The chain employs TRBV5-6 and TRBJ1-4; 8 positions match TRBD1. CDR1 SGHDT and CDR2 YYEEEE come from the germline V gene. Trimming cost V 4 bases and J 8 bases; bases outside gene matches: 7. This CDR3 is 14 amino acids long. The CDR3 DNA is TGTGCCAGCAGCACCGGGACAGGCGGGGAAAAACTGTTTTTT. As protein: CASSTGTGGEKLFF.

The chain has TRBV3-1 (or the pseudogene TRBV3-2) and TRBJ2-5, with TRBD2 matching over 8 bases. CDR1 and CDR2 (germline): LGHDT, YNNKEL (reference sequence). CDR3 length equals 14 residues. V lost 1 base, J lost 3 bases, and 1 base stayed unmatched. The CDR3 here is CASSQAGREETQYF. The DNA for the CDR3 is TGTGCCAGCAGCCAAGCCGGGAGGGAAGAGACCCAGTACTTC.

This clone was picked up one time. The chain couples TRBV27 to TRBJ1-2; perhaps TRBD1 as D (5 bases). Between the trimmed V and J ends, which lost 7 bases and 4 bases, there was a span of 13 bases. The CDR3 runs 13 residues. Germline assignment: CDR1 MNHEY and CDR2 SMNVEV (reference sequence). The CDR3: CASKPGSSYGYTF. CDR3 in DNA: TGTGCCAGCAAGCCAGGGAGTAGCTATGGCTACACCTTC.

The chain combines TRBV30 with TRBJ2-5, with D perhaps given as TRBD1 or TRBD2 (5 bases each). The ends were cut back, 3 bases at V and 5 bases at J, with 16 bases in the middle. The CDR3 contains 14 residues. Germline CDR1 and CDR2: GTSNPN and SVGIG (reference sequence). The CDR3 is CAWRTTGSGETQYF. CDR3 bases: TGTGCCTGGAGGACCACAGGCTCGGGGGAGACCCAGTACTTC.

The chain carries TRBV5-8 and TRBJ2-3; 9 bases fit TRBD2. The CDR3 length is 15 residues. The V segment lost 0 bases and the J segment 6 bases; nucleotides outside the gene matches: 5. Germline V CDR1 and CDR2: SGHTS, YDEGEE. The CDR3 is CASSLEGGRADTQYF. In DNA form, the CDR3 reads TGTGCCAGCAGCTTGGAGGGCGGGAGGGCCGATACGCAGTATTTT.

The chain joins TRBV11-3 to TRBJ1-1; D is uncertain. Per the germline V gene, CDR1 is SGHNT and CDR2 is YENEEA. Deletions cut 3 bases from V and 5 bases from J, with 10 bases between. This CDR3 comprises 13 residues. In nucleotides, the CDR3 is TGTGCCAGCAGCTTCTCTGGAGGGACTGAAGCTTTCTTT. It specifies CASSFSGGTEAFF. Combining the CDR3 with reference TRBV11-3 and TRBJ1-1 gives the whole variable domain EAGVVQSPRYKIIEKKQPVAFWCNPISGHNTLYWYLQNLGQGPELLIRYENEEAVDDSQLPKDRFSAERLKGVDSTLKIQPAELGDSAVYLCASSFSGGTEAFFGQGTRLTVV.

The chain links TRBV11-3 to TRBJ2-3; D is possibly TRBD2 (5 bases). In germline, CDR1 is SGHNT, CDR2 YENEEA. The CDR3 loop spans 13 amino acids. The V end lost 5 bases, the J end lost 0 bases, and 6 bases lay between the germline ends. The CDR3 DNA follows: TGTGCCAGCAGCCGGACTAGCACAGATACGCAGTATTTT. Translated, it gives CASSRTSTDTQYF.

This chain joins TRBV19 and TRBJ2-5, with 10 bases aligning to TRBD1. This CDR3 spans 14 amino acids. The ends lost 6 bases at V and 5 bases at J; junction bases unmatched: 6. Germline-derived CDR1 and CDR2 are LNHDA and SQIVND (reference sequence). This CDR3 is CASRTGTGVETQYF. The CDR3 nucleotides are TGTGCCAGTAGAACCGGGACAGGGGTGGAGACCCAGTACTTC.

This chain links TRBV2 with TRBJ2-3, with 7 bases identical to TRBD1. Germline V gene sequence: CDR1 SNHLY, CDR2 FYNNEI. J lost 2 bases, V lost 7 bases, and 9 bases had no gene match. This CDR3 has 15 residues. The CDR3 coding sequence is TGTGCCAGCACCAGACAAGGGACAGCCACAGATACGCAGTATTTT. Protein sequence: CASTRQGTATDTQYF.

The chain links TRBV27 to TRBJ1-5; no clear D. The V end was cut by 2 bases, the J end by 6 bases, with 11 bases between. CDR1 is MNHEY and CDR2 is SMNVEV in the germline V gene (reference sequence). This CDR3 region has 14 residues. For the CDR3, the DNA is TGTGCCAGCAGTTTAGCCTCGGCGGGTCAGCCCCAGCATTTT. It codes for CASSLASAGQPQHF.

The gene calls are TRBV24-1 and TRBJ1-2; D is unclear. The CDR3 is made up of 15 amino acids. Germline V CDR1 and CDR2: KGHDR, SFDVKD. The V and J ends lost 2 bases and 2 bases respectively, with 11 bases between them. CDR3 sequence (DNA): TGTGCCACCAGTGATTCCGCCCAAGGGAACTATGGCTACACCTTC. As protein: CATSDSAQGNYGYTF.

V and J are TRBV6-2 or TRBV6-3 and TRBJ2-7, with unresolved D. The ends were cut back, 2 bases at V and 6 bases at J, with 8 bases in the middle. This CDR3 spans 12 amino acids. Per germline, CDR1 MNHEY and CDR2 SVGEGT. CDR3 residues: CASSYGVGEQYF. The CDR3 coding sequence is TGTGCCAGCAGTTACGGAGTAGGCGAGCAGTACTTC.

The rearrangement links TRBV19 to TRBJ2-3, with D possibly TRBD1 on 6 matching bases. Germline loops: CDR1 LNHDA, CDR2 SQIVND (reference sequence). CDR3 length: 15 residues. V was pared by 3 bases and J by 1 base, with 11 bases between. The CDR3 nucleotides are TGTGCCAGTAGTATTAGGCGACAGGGCACAGATACGCAGTATTTT. Residues: CASSIRRQGTDTQYF.

This rearrangement joins TRBV3-1 (or the pseudogene TRBV3-2) to TRBJ2-1, with 8 nucleotides matching TRBD2. Germline V gives CDR1 LGHDT, CDR2 YNNKEL (reference sequence). The junction had 4 bases not matched to a gene; V was cut back by 8 bases and J by 7 bases. CDR3 length: 12 residues. The CDR3 coding sequence is TGTGCCAGCGGGCGGGAGGTAAATGAGCAGTTCTTC. It specifies CASGREVNEQFF.

This chain connects TRBV27 to TRBJ2-3; 8 bases are a match to TRBD2. CDR1 and CDR2 (germline): MNHEY, SMNVEV (reference sequence). The CDR3 has 15 amino acids. The V gene end was trimmed by 6 bases and the J gene end by 4 bases; junction bases not matched to a gene: 9. This chain's CDR3 is CASSPQREPPDTQYF. The DNA for the CDR3 is TGTGCCAGCAGCCCCCAGCGGGAGCCCCCAGATACGCAGTATTTT.

The CDR3 protein is CASSHGGGYEQYF. Here the CDR3 DNA reads TGTGCCAGCAGCCACGGGGGGGGTTACGAGCAGTACTTC. The chain carries TRBV7-8 and TRBJ2-7, with 8 bases matching TRBD2. Trimming took 5 bases from V and 4 from J; bases not matched to a gene: 4. The CDR3 has 13 residues. CDR1 SGHVS and CDR2 FQNEAQ come from the germline V gene. The complete variable domain, with remaining parts taken from reference TRBV7-8 and TRBJ2-7, reads GAGVSQSPRYKVAKRGQDVALRCDPISGHVSLFWYQQALGQGPEFLTYFQNEAQLDKSGLPSDRFFAERPEGSVSTLKIQRTQQEDSAVYLCASSHGGGYEQYFGPGTRLTVT.

This clone came up once. The chain joins TRBV5-1 to TRBJ2-2; 13 nucleotides agree with TRBD2. This CDR3 spans 19 amino acids. Germline V lookup: CDR1 SGHRS, CDR2 YFSETQ. Trimming at V came to 0 bases and at J to 5 bases, leaving 10 bases not matched to a gene. The CDR3, as DNA: TGCGCCAGCAGCTTGGCTTGGACTAGCGGGAGAGGGGGAACCGGGGAGCTGTTTTTT. The encoded protein is CASSLAWTSGRGGTGELFF.

The chain carries TRBV10-3 and TRBJ1-2; weak D call: TRBD1 (6 bases). The CDR3 totals 15 residues. Trimming removed 2 bases at V and 0 bases at J, with 10 bases between. Germline CDR1 ENHRY, CDR2 SYGVKD. This CDR3 reads CAISESRGANYGYTF. DNA of the CDR3: TGTGCCATCAGTGAGAGCAGGGGAGCTAACTATGGCTACACCTTC.

The CDR3 spells CASSYRQGGTEAFF. CDR3 nucleotides: TGTGCCAGCAGCTACAGACAGGGCGGCACTGAAGCTTTCTTT. The V and J genes are TRBV5-4 and TRBJ1-1; 7 bases map to TRBD1. The V gene's germline CDR1 is SGHNT and CDR2 YYREEE (reference sequence). This CDR3 comprises 14 residues. V gave up 3 bases and J gave up 4 bases; unmatched junction bases: 6.

This chain links TRBV6-1 with TRBJ2-1; 9 positions agree with TRBD2. There are 16 residues in the CDR3. Germline V lookup: CDR1 MNHNS, CDR2 SASEGT. With 2 bases clipped from V and 2 bases from J, the junction kept 4 bases outside the gene matches. The CDR3 sequence is CASSERLAGAYNEQFF. CDR3 DNA: TGTGCCAGCAGTGAAAGATTAGCGGGGGCCTACAATGAGCAGTTCTTC.

The chain combines TRBV4-2 with TRBJ2-5; D uncertain. CDR3 length: 15 amino acids. Germline V lookup: CDR1 LGHNA, CDR2 YNFKEQ. V lost 1 base to trimming and J lost 1 base, with 10 bases between them. The CDR3 protein is CASSQGGERQETQYF. CDR3 in DNA: TGTGCCAGCAGCCAAGGTGGAGAGCGCCAAGAGACCCAGTACTTC.

The chain recombines TRBV27 with TRBJ2-7; tentatively, D is TRBD1 or TRBD2 (7 bases each). The ends were cut back, 0 bases at V and 3 bases at J, with 12 bases in the middle. Germline V gives CDR1 MNHEY, CDR2 SMNVEV (reference sequence). The CDR3 runs to 15 residues. CDR3 coding DNA: TGTGCCAGCAGTTTATCGGGAGGGGGCGGCTACGAGCAGTACTTC. Its protein product is CASSLSGGGGYEQYF.

The chain couples TRBV4-2 to TRBJ2-1, with 12 nucleotides matching TRBD2. The CDR3 is made up of 17 amino acids. The germline gives CDR1 LGHNA, CDR2 YNFKEQ. With V trimmed by 2 bases and J by 5 bases, 7 bases remained unmatched. This CDR3 is CASSQRAGLAGHNEQFF. DNA of the CDR3: TGTGCCAGCAGCCAACGGGCAGGACTAGCGGGACACAATGAGCAGTTCTTC.

The genes are TRBV3-1 (or the pseudogene TRBV3-2) and TRBJ2-1; TRBD2 matches at 8 bases. With 5 bases clipped from V and 2 bases from J, the junction kept 2 bases outside the gene matches. In germline, CDR1 is LGHDT, CDR2 YNNKEL (reference sequence). CDR3 size: 14 residues. CDR3 residues: CASSTSGAYNEQFF. The CDR3 DNA reads as TGTGCCAGCAGCACTAGCGGAGCCTACAATGAGCAGTTCTTC.

V gene TRBV6-7 combines with J gene TRBJ2-7, with unresolved D. TRBV6-7 qualifies as an ORF whose function is uncertain. Trimming cost V 0 bases and J 2 bases, with 17 bases left between them. The CDR3 totals 17 residues. CDR3 in DNA: TGTGCCAGCAGTTACTCGGACCGGACGAGTACGGCCTACGAGCAGTACTTC. It is translated as CASSYSDRTSTAYEQYF.

The CDR3, as DNA: TGTGCCAGCAGTGAAACTAGCCCCGGGACTAGTGCTGCCCGGGGGGCCAACGTCCTGACTTTC. Translating it yields CASSETSPGTSAARGANVLTF. The chain combines TRBV6-1 with TRBJ2-6; 8 positions match TRBD2. The J segment lost 4 bases and the V segment lost 2 bases, leaving 19 bases of the junction unmatched. The CDR3 is 21 residues long. The germline V gene has CDR1 MNHNS and CDR2 SASEGT.

The chain recombines TRBV7-6 with TRBJ2-1; D is ambiguous. Per germline, CDR1 SGHVS and CDR2 FNYEAQ. This CDR3 spans 13 amino acids. Trimming removed 1 base at V and 5 bases at J, with 6 bases between. CDR3 in DNA: TGTGCCAGCAGCTTAGTTCTCGACAATGAGCAGTTCTTC. It encodes CASSLVLDNEQFF.

The rearrangement links TRBV6-6 to TRBJ1-6, with 10 bases identical to TRBD1. This CDR3 has 14 residues. Unmatched junction bases numbered 2, after V lost 2 bases and J lost 10 bases. The germline gives CDR1 MNHNY, CDR2 SVGAGI (reference sequence). CDR3 coding DNA: TGTGCCAGCAGTTACGGACAGGGGGACTCACCCCTCCACTTT. This translates into CASSYGQGDSPLHF.